This T cell receptor (beta chain) comes out of a study of OX40 agonist ivuxolimab in advanced cancers. Overall study context: Intravenous ivuxolimab was administered to patients every 2 weeks at 0.01 to 10 mg/kg.

Generated by immunoSEQ multiplex PCR, the TCRdb table keeps only in-frame clones and is missing some. The sample consists of 70,000 to 95,000 clones, around 84% of them appearing once. Concerning this clone itself: The antigen remains unidentified.

Points from the study as a whole: Researchers report that CD8+ T cells had, on average, more expanded clones than CD4+. Also showing low normalized T-cell clonal expansion were some of the nonresponders.

V was trimmed by 7 bases and J by 6 bases, leaving 13 bases between them. This CDR3 has 13 residues. Per germline, CDR1 LNHDA and CDR2 SQIVND (reference sequence). Autoimmune disease history or systemic immunosuppression led to patients being barred. The clonotype comes from an adult with an advanced solid tumor such as melanoma, head and neck, liver or kidney cancer. The chain is built from TRBV19 and TRBJ2-1; D call uncertain. Sequenced material: CD4+ or CD8+ T cells sorted from blood, taken in a trial of the OX40 agonist ivuxolimab. As DNA, the CDR3 is TGTGCCAGTACTAGTTTTAGTTTCAATGAGCAGTTCTTC. It yields the protein CASTSFSFNEQFF.